These T cell receptor beta chains were read from a single sample in a study of regulatory T cells in long-lasting Graves disease. A single record per CDR3 protein comes from TCRdb applying MiXCR to the multiplex PCR reads. The sample gives hundreds of thousands of distinct CDR3 sequences, approximately 16% of which show up once; about 7.6% is in the top ten. The same data also went into a second study, on T cells in Graves' hyperthyroidism and ophthalmopathy.

The source was peripheral blood mononuclear cells (PBMCs), collected at new diagnosis, from a patient treated with antithyroid drugs. Receptors originate from a middle-aged woman with Graves disease. The CDR3 runs from the conserved cysteine through the conserved F or W. A D gene is named only where the DNA matches it firmly. Clone size, where shown, is once, few, many, or a class for clones that have expanded.

>few|TRBD2|TRBJ2-3|TRBV27
TGTGTCAGCAGCTCTAGCGGGAGAACAGATACGCAGTATTTT
CVSSSSGRTDTQYF
>few|.|TRBJ2-1|TRBV5-1
TGCGCCAGCAGCCCCGGAGTAGAGGGCGCAGATGAGCAGTTCTTC
CASSPGVEGADEQFF
>many|TRBD1|TRBJ1-5|TRBV2
TGTGCCAGCAGTGATTCGACAGGGGGGACTCAGCCCCAGCATTTT
CASSDSTGGTQPQHF
>many|.|TRBJ1-4|TRBV20-1
TGCAGTGCTGCCTTGGGGCAGAATGAAAAACTGTTTTTT
CSAALGQNEKLFF
>.|TRBD2|TRBJ2-3|TRBV19
TGTGCCAGTCGAAGCGGGACCTTAGCTAGCACAGATACGCAGTATTTT
CASRSGTLASTDTQYF
>many|.|TRBJ2-1|TRBV6-5
TGTGCCAGCAGTTACTCGATGGCGGGAAGTAGAAATGAGCAGTTCTTC
CASSYSMAGSRNEQFF
>many|TRBD2|TRBJ2-7|TRBV9
TGTGCCAGCAGCTCTAGCGGGAGGGCCTTTGAGCAGTACTTC
CASSSSGRAFEQYF
>.|TRBD1|TRBJ2-7|TRBV6-5
TGTGCCAGCAGTTACTTACAGGGGGCTTCCTACGAGCAGTACTTC
CASSYLQGASYEQYF
>many|.|TRBJ2-7|TRBV12-3/TRBV12-4
TGTGCCAGTGGGAAGACAGTGAGCTCCTACGAGCAGTACTTC
CASGKTVSSYEQYF
>.|.|TRBJ2-7|TRBV6-1
TGTGCCAGCAGTGACCACGAGCAGTACTTC
CASSDHEQYF
>few|.|TRBJ2-5|TRBV30
TGTGCCTGGAGTGTACGAGGACAAGAGACCCAGTACTTC
CAWSVRGQETQYF
>.|TRBD2|TRBJ2-5|TRBV2
TGTGCCAGCAGTGGGGGACTAGTCAAAGGGACCCAGTACTTC
CASSGGLVKGTQYF
>.|.|TRBJ1-4|TRBV4-3
TGCGCCAGCAGCCAAGATGAGACCCAGCGGCGGGAGCCCGCAACTAATGAAAAACTGTTTTTT
CASSQDETQRREPATNEKLFF
>.|.|TRBJ1-2|TRBV2
TGTGCCAGCAGGATGGACAGACATAACTATGGCTACACCTTC
CASRMDRHNYGYTF
>many|.|TRBJ1-5|TRBV7-2
TGTGCCAGCAGCTTAGGGACCGGGACACCCAAAGCAGGACAGCCCCAGCATTTT
CASSLGTGTPKAGQPQHF
>few|.|TRBJ1-3|TRBV27
TGTGCCAGCAGCGCTCCGGGACACTACACCCTCTCTGGAAACACCATATATTTT
CASSAPGHYTLSGNTIYF
>.|.|TRBJ1-5|TRBV2
TGTGCCAGCAGTGAAGCCGGGGTTTGGGGAAAAATTCAGCCCCAGCATTTT
CASSEAGVWGKIQPQHF
>many|.|TRBJ2-5|TRBV7-9
TGTGCCAGCAGCTTAATGAACAGGGAGACCCAGTACTTC
CASSLMNRETQYF
>many|.|TRBJ2-1|TRBV9
TGTGCCAGCAGCCCGGGACTCACCCTCAATGAGCAGTTCTTC
CASSPGLTLNEQFF
>many|TRBD2|TRBJ2-7|TRBV12-3/TRBV12-4
TGTGCCAGCGGGACTAGCGGGAGAAGCCACGAGCAGTACTTC
CASGTSGRSHEQYF
>.|.|TRBJ2-7|TRBV14
TGTGCCAGCAGCCAAGGTTTAACAGGGTCCTACGAGCAGTACTTC
CASSQGLTGSYEQYF
>many|TRBD1|TRBJ1-1|TRBV6-2/TRBV6-3
TGTGCCAGCAGGGGACAGGGATTCACTGAAGCTTTCTTT
CASRGQGFTEAFF
>.|.|TRBJ2-7|TRBV28
TGTGCCAGCAGTTTAGGCAGTCGATACGAGCAGTACTTC
CASSLGSRYEQYF
>.|.|TRBJ2-7|TRBV19
TGTGCCAGTAGTACCGGTCTAGCGACTACAGGCGAGCAGTACTTC
CASSTGLATTGEQYF
>many|TRBD2|TRBJ2-5|TRBV20-1
TGCAGTGCTAGAGAGGCAGGACTAGCGGGGACAGAGACCCAGTACTTC
CSAREAGLAGTETQYF
>many|.|TRBJ2-7|TRBV3-1
TGTGCCAGCAGCCAAGCGGAACCCTACGAGCAGTACTTC
CASSQAEPYEQYF
>few|.|TRBJ2-7|TRBV19
TGTGCCAGTAGTCACAACACCCGAGGGTCCTACGAGCAGTACTTC
CASSHNTRGSYEQYF
>.|.|TRBJ2-2|TRBV7-8
TGTGCCAGCAGCTTAGCATGGACAGTGAACACCGGGGAGCTGTTTTTT
CASSLAWTVNTGELFF
>.|.|TRBJ1-2|TRBV6-1
TGTGCCAGCAGACCCGGGGCAGGGCACTACACCTTC
CASRPGAGHYTF
>many|.|TRBJ2-2|TRBV7-9
TGTGCCAGCAGCTTAGGACAGGTGATTGACCGGGAGCTGTTTTTT
CASSLGQVIDRELFF
>many|.|TRBJ2-5|TRBV27
TGTGCCAGCAGTCCGCCGGGGTTGGAGACCCAGTACTTC
CASSPPGLETQYF
>.|.|TRBJ2-3|TRBV11-2
TGTACCAGCAGCTTTGCCTACCGGCGGGCTAGCACAGATACGCGGTATTTT
CTSSFAYRRASTDTRYF
>few|.|TRBJ1-2|TRBV19
TGTGCCAGTAGTATGTCGAGTTGGCAGGGAAATGGAGGCTACACCTTC
CASSMSSWQGNGGYTF
>.|.|TRBJ1-4|TRBV6-2/TRBV6-3
TGTGCCAGCAGTTACCGCGGGGGTGAAAAACTGTTTTTT
CASSYRGGEKLFF
>many|.|TRBJ1-3|TRBV12-3/TRBV12-4
TGTGCCAGCAGACCCTCCCTTTTGGGCGGACGGCGAGCGGGAAACACCATATATTTT
CASRPSLLGGRRAGNTIYF
>.|.|TRBJ1-6|TRBV7-8
TGTGCCAGCAGCTTAGCGCCCGGGAGCTCCTATAATTCACCCCTCCACTTT
CASSLAPGSSYNSPLHF
>.|TRBD1|TRBJ1-2|TRBV6-1
TGTGCCAGCAGCAGACAGGGGCTCGGTAACTATGGCTACACCTTC
CASSRQGLGNYGYTF
>many|.|TRBJ1-1|TRBV12-3/TRBV12-4
TGTGCCAGCAGCCCCGGAGTCCCAGATGGGGCTTTCTTT
CASSPGVPDGAFF
>few|TRBD2|TRBJ2-5|TRBV27
TGTGCCAGCAGTTTCATTAGCGGGAGTGGAGAGACCCAGTACTTC
CASSFISGSGETQYF
>many|TRBD2|TRBJ2-7|TRBV6-2/TRBV6-3
TGTGCCAGCAGTACGACCACGGGACTAGCACTCTGGGGCTACGAGCAGTACTTC
CASSTTTGLALWGYEQYF
>few|.|TRBJ2-7|TRBV5-4
TGTGCCAGCAGCTTGACGGGGTCGCCTGGCGAGCAGTACTTC
CASSLTGSPGEQYF
>many|.|TRBJ2-5|TRBV25-1
TGTGCCAGCAGTGACTTCCGAGGACAGCAAGAGACCCAGTACTTC
CASSDFRGQQETQYF
>many|TRBD1|TRBJ1-5|TRBV19
TGTGCCAGTAGTTCGACAGGGGGTGTGAATAGCAATCAGCCCCAGCATTTT
CASSSTGGVNSNQPQHF
>.|.|TRBJ2-2|TRBV6-1
TGTGCCAGCGAGGGGGCCGGGGAGCTGTTTTTT
CASEGAGELFF
>once|.|TRBJ1-6|TRBV20-1
TGCAGTGCTAGAGTAGGGAACAACTCACCCCTCCACTTT
CSARVGNNSPLHF
>few|.|TRBJ1-6|TRBV5-6
TGTGCCAGCAGCTTGGGGCGGGCCTACAATTCACCCCTCCACTTT
CASSLGRAYNSPLHF
>many|.|TRBJ1-1|TRBV18
TGTGCCAGCTCACCTAACGAAGGATACACTGAAGCTTTCTTT
CASSPNEGYTEAFF
>many|.|TRBJ2-5|TRBV12-3/TRBV12-4
TGTGCCAGCAGTTTAGCGTCAGAGACCCAGTACTTC
CASSLASETQYF
>many|.|TRBJ2-7|TRBV5-5
TGTGCCAGCAGCTTGATAGGAGACGAGCAGTACTTC
CASSLIGDEQYF
>few|TRBD1|TRBJ1-1|TRBV6-1
TGTGCCAGTCCCGGGACAGGGGTCACTGAAGCTTTCTTT
CASPGTGVTEAFF
>many|TRBD1|TRBJ1-3|TRBV3-1
TGTGCCAGCAGCCGACCTCACACCGGGACAGGCTCTGGAAACACCATATATTTT
CASSRPHTGTGSGNTIYF
>.|.|TRBJ1-5|TRBV28
TGTGCCAGCCGGATCGGTGGGGGGTATCAGCCCCAGCATTTT
CASRIGGGYQPQHF
>many|TRBD2|TRBJ2-3|TRBV29-1
TGCAGCGTTGAAGCGCCGACTAGCGGGAGGCTCACAGATACGCAGTATTTT
CSVEAPTSGRLTDTQYF
>.|TRBD2|TRBJ2-7|TRBV28
TGTGCCAGCTCGATTGTACTAGCGGGAGGGCGATCCTACGAGCAGTACTTC
CASSIVLAGGRSYEQYF
>.|.|TRBJ2-3|TRBV5-1
TGCGCCAGCAGCCCCCAACACAGGGACACAGATACGCAGTATTTT
CASSPQHRDTDTQYF
>many|TRBD1|TRBJ2-7|TRBV5-1
TGCGCCAGCAGCGCCCGGGACAGCTACGAGCAGTACTTC
CASSARDSYEQYF
>few|.|TRBJ2-1|TRBV2
TGTGCCAGCAGTCCAACTCCGCTTTCCTACAATGAGCAGTTCTTC
CASSPTPLSYNEQFF
>.|TRBD2|TRBJ2-7|TRBV7-9
TGTGCCAGCAGCTTAGGATCTTCCGTAGCGGGATCGGTCTACGAGCAGTACTTC
CASSLGSSVAGSVYEQYF
>many|.|TRBJ1-1|TRBV11-3
TGTGCCAGCAGCTTAAGGGGGTTAGCTGAAGCTTTCTTT
CASSLRGLAEAFF
>few|TRBD2|TRBJ2-3|TRBV6-1
TGTGCCAGCCTAGCGGGAGGGCACACAGATACGCAGTATTTT
CASLAGGHTDTQYF